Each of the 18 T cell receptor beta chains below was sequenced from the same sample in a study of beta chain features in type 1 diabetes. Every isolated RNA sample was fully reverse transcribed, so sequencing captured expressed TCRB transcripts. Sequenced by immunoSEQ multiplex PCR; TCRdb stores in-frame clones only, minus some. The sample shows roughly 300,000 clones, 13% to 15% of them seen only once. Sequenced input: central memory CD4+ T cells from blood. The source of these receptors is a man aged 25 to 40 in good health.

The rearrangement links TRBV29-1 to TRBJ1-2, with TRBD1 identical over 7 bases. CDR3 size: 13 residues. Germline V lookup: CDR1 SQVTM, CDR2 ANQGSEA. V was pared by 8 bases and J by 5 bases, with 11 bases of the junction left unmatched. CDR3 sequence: CSPVLAGGYGYTF. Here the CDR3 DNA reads TGCAGCCCTGTTCTGGCAGGGGGGTATGGCTACACCTTC.

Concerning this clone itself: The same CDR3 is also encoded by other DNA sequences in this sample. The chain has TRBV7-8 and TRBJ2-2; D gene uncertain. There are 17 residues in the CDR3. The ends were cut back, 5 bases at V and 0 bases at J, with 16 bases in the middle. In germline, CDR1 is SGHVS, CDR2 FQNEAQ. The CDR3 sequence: CASSPHSVGTNTGELFF. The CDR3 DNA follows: TGTGCCAGCAGCCCTCATTCGGTAGGGACGAACACCGGGGAGCTGTTTTTT. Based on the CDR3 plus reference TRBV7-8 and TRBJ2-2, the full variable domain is GAGVSQSPRYKVAKRGQDVALRCDPISGHVSLFWYQQALGQGPEFLTYFQNEAQLDKSGLPSDRFFAERPEGSVSTLKIQRTQQEDSAVYLCASSPHSVGTNTGELFFGEGSRLTVL.

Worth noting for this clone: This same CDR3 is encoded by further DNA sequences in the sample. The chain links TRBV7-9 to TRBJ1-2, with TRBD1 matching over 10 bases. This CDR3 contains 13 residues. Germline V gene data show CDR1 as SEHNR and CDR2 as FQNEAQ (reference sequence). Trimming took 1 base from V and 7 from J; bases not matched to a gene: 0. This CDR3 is CASSLGTGGGYTF. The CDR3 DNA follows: TGTGCCAGCAGCTTAGGGACAGGGGGTGGCTACACCTTC.

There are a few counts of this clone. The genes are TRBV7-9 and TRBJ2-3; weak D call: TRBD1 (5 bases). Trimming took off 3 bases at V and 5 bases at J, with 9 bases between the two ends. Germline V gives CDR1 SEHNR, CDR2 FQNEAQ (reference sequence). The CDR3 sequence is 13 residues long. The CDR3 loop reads CASSFSQGDTQYF. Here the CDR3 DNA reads TGTGCCAGCAGCTTCTCCCAGGGAGATACGCAGTATTTT.

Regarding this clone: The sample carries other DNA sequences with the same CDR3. The chain's CDR3 is CASSPITATSGANVLTF. For the CDR3, the DNA is TGTGCCAGCTCACCCATAACAGCTACCTCCGGGGCCAACGTCCTGACTTTC. V is TRBV18 and J is TRBJ2-6, with D hard to call. With 3 bases removed from V and 4 bases from J, the gap between germline ends came to 16 bases. CDR1 is KGHSH and CDR2 is LQKENI in the germline V gene. The CDR3 is 17 amino acids.

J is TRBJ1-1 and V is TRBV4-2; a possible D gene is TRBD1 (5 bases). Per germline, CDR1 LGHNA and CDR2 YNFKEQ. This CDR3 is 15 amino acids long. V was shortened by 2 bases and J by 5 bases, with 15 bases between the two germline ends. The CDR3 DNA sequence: TGTGCCAGCAGCCAATGGGCGGAGGGGTGGACTGAAGCTTTCTTT. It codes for CASSQWAEGWTEAFF.

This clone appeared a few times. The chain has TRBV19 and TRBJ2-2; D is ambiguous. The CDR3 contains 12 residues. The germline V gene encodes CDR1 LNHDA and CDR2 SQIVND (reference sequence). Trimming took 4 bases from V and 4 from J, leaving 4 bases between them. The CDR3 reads CASSRITGELFF. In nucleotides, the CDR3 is TGTGCCAGTAGTAGAATCACCGGGGAGCTGTTTTTT.

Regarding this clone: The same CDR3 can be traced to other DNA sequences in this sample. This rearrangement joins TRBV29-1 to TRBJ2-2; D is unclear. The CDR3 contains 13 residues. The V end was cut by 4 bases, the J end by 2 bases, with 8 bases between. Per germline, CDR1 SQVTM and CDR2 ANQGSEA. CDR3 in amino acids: CSVVPRNTGELFF. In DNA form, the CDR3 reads TGCAGCGTTGTCCCGCGAAACACCGGGGAGCTGTTTTTT.

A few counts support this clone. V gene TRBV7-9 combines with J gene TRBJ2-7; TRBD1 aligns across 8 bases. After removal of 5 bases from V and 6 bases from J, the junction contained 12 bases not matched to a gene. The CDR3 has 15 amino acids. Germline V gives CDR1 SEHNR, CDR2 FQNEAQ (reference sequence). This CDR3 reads CASSPPVGQELEQYF. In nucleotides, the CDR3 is TGTGCCAGCAGCCCTCCGGTGGGACAGGAACTCGAGCAGTACTTC.

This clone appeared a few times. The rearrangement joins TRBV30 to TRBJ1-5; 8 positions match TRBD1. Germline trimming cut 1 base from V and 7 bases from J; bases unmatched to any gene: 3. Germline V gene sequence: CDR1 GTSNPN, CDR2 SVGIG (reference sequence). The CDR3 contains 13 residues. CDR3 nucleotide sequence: TGTGCCTGGAGTGCCGACAGGGGACAGCCCCAGCATTTT. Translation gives CAWSADRGQPQHF.

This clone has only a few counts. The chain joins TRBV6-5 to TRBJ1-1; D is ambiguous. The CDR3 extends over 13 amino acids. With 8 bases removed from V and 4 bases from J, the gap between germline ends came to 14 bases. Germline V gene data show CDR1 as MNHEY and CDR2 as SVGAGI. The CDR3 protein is CASGSVRATEAFF. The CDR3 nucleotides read TGTGCCAGCGGCTCCGTCCGGGCCACTGAAGCTTTCTTT.

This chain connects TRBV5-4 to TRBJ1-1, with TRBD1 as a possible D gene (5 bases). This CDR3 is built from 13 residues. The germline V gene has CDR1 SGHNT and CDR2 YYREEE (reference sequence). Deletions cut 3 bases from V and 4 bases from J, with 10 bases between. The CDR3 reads CASSWRGVTEAFF. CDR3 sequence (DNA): TGTGCCAGCAGCTGGAGGGGAGTCACTGAAGCTTTCTTT.

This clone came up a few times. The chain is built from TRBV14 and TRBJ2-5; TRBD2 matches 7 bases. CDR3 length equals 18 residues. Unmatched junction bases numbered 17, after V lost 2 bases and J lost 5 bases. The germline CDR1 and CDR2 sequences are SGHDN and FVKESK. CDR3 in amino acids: CASSQPLGRAVLGETQYF. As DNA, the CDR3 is TGTGCCAGCAGCCAACCTTTGGGGAGGGCTGTGCTGGGTGAGACCCAGTACTTC.

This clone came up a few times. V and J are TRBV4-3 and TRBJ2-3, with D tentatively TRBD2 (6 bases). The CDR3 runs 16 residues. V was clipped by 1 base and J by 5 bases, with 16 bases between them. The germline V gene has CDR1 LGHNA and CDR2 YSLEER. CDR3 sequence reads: CASSQVTAAGGDTQYF. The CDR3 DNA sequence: TGCGCCAGCAGCCAAGTTACGGCAGCCGGGGGAGATACGCAGTATTTT.

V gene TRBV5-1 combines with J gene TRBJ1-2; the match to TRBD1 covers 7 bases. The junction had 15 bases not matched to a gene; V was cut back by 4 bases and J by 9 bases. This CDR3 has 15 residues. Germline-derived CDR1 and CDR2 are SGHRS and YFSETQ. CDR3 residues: CASSLQTGKLMSYTF. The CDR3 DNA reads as TGCGCCAGCAGCCTCCAGACAGGGAAGCTCATGAGCTACACCTTC.

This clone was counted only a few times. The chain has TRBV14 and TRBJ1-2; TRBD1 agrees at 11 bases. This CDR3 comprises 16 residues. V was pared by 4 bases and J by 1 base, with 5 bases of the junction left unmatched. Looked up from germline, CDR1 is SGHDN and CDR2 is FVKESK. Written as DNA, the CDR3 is TGTGCCAGCAGCCCCGGACAGGGGGCATATAACTATGGCTACACCTTC. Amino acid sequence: CASSPGQGAYNYGYTF.

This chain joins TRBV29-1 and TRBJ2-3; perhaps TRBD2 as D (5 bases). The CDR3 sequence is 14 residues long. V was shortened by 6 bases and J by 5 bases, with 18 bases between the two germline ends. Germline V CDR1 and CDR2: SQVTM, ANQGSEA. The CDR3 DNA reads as TGCAGCGTAAGGACTGACCCAGTTGGAGATACGCAGTATTTT. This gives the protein CSVRTDPVGDTQYF.

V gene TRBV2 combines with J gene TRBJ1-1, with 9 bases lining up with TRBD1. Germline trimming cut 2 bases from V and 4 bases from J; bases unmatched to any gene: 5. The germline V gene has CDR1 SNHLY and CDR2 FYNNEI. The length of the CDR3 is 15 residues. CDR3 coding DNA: TGTGCCAGCAGTGAATCCGGACAGGGGATCACTGAAGCTTTCTTT. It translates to CASSESGQGITEAFF.